Each of the 4 T cell receptor beta chains below was sequenced from the same sample in a study of cytomegalovirus exposure and HLA in healthy donors. Primers for the PCR totalled 60 Vbeta and 13 Jbeta. Sequencing was performed with immunoSEQ multiplex PCR; in TCRdb, only in-frame clones are kept and a portion is missing. The sample yields under 300,000 clones, around 81% seen once. Specimen: PBMCs. These receptors were obtained from a woman aged 55-69 years in good health and CMV-seropositive.

This clone was observed a single time. The gene calls are TRBV10-1 and TRBJ2-1; D is perhaps TRBD2 (6 bases). Trimming removed 3 bases at V and 16 bases at J, with 16 bases between. CDR3 length: 12 residues. Per germline, CDR1 WNHNN and CDR2 SYGVQD (reference sequence). The CDR3 DNA reads as TGCGCCAGCAGTGAAGGAGGGCACCCCCCTTTCTTC. Amino acid sequence: CASSEGGHPPFF.

The chain uses TRBV6-1 and TRBJ1-2; 8 positions agree with TRBD1. CDR1 is MNHNS, CDR2 SASEGT, per germline. J gave up 8 bases and V 6 bases, and 5 bases lay outside the gene matches. The CDR3 extends over 12 amino acids. The CDR3, as DNA: TGTGCCAGCAGCCGGACAGGGCGCGGCTACACCTTC. Its translation: CASSRTGRGYTF.

The chain has TRBV6-5 and TRBJ1-5; perhaps TRBD1 as D (6 bases). V lost 5 bases and J lost 4, with 9 bases in between. Germline values: CDR1 MNHEY, CDR2 SVGAGI. This CDR3 comprises 13 residues. The CDR3 DNA sequence: TGTGCCAGCAGTACCCAGGGGAATCAGCCCCAGCATTTT. Translation gives CASSTQGNQPQHF.

The chain combines TRBV5-8 with TRBJ1-4; 11 bases line up with TRBD1. The CDR3 covers 16 residues. CDR1 and CDR2 from the germline V gene are SGHTS and YDEGEE. Trimming at V came to 0 bases and at J to 4 bases, leaving 2 bases not matched to a gene. CDR3 coding DNA: TGTGCCAGCAGCTTGGAAGGGACAGGGGGTAATGAAAAACTGTTTTTT. Amino acid sequence: CASSLEGTGGNEKLFF. The whole variable domain, filled in from reference TRBV5-8 and TRBJ1-4, reads EAGVTQSPTHLIKTRGQQATLRCSPISGHTSVYWYQQALGLGLQFLLWYDEGEERNRGNFPPRFSGRQFPNYSSELNVNALELEDSALYLCASSLEGTGGNEKLFFGSGTQLSVL.